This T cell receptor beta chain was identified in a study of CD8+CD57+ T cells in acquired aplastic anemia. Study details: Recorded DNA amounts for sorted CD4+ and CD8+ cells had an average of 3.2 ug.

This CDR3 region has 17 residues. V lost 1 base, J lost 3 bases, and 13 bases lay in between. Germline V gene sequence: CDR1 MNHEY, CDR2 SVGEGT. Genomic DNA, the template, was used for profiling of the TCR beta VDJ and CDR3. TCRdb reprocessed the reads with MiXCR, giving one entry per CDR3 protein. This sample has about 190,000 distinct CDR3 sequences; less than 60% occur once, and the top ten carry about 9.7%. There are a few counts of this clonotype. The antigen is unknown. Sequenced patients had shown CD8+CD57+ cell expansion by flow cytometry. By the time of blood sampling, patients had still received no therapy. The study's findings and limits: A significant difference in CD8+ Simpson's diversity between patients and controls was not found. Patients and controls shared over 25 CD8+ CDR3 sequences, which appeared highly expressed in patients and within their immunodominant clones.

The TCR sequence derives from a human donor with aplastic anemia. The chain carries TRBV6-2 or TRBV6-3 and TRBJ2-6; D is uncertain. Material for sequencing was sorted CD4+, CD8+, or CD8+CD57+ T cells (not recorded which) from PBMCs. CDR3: CASSYWTAARGANVLTF. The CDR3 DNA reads TGTGCCAGCAGTTACTGGACGGCTGCTCGTGGGGCCAACGTCCTGACTTTC.